The source of this TCR beta chain is a study of blood T cell repertoires in COVID-19. About the study: COVID-19 samples, acute and convalescent, were from the United States, Italy and Spain. The analysed material was cDNA or gDNA that came from T cells, B-cell-depleted T cells, or PBMCs.

Authors' methods: Amplification of reference gene primers was used by the study to estimate nucleated cell counts. Some clones are missing from TCRdb's copy, which holds only in-frame ones; the method was immunoSEQ multiplex PCR. V and J calls and clone size come straight from that table; D and trimming were deduced from the DNA. The sample holds about 380,000 clones, approximately 80% seen once. The CDR3 extends over 13 amino acids. Germline loops: CDR1 SEHNR, CDR2 FQNEAQ (reference sequence). With 1 base removed from V and 4 bases from J, the gap between germline ends came to 7 bases. To note about this clone: Other DNA sequences in this sample translate to the same CDR3.

This sequence was found in a human donor with acute or convalescent COVID-19. The donor label of this sample is uncertain. The gene calls are TRBV7-9 and TRBJ2-5; D not resolved. The source material was peripheral blood. CDR3 sequence (DNA): TGTGCCAGCAGCTTAGGGAGAGGAGAGACCCAGTACTTC. It specifies CASSLGRGETQYF.